This TCR beta chain was documented in a study of Ad26.COV2.S vaccination and SARS-CoV-2 variants. Germline V lookup: CDR1 SEHNR, CDR2 FQNEAQ (reference sequence). Losses at the gene ends were 1 base for V and 4 bases for J; bases not matched to a gene: 14. This CDR3 spans 19 amino acids. Points from the study as a whole: Vaccinated individuals (as opposed to placebo recipients) had higher spike-specific TCR breadth.

This clone was detected once. What it binds is not known. Clones were read by immunoSEQ multiplex PCR, and TCRdb kept only the in-frame ones, dropping some. The top ten clones hold 1.5% to 2% of a sample with about 460,000 clones, roughly nine tenths of them seen once. Described treatment: some 20 received Ad26.COV2.S at low or high dose, single or two shots; 5 received placebo; per-sample allocation not given. Following the first vaccine or placebo injection, samples were taken on day 63. Material: peripheral blood, obtained in a trial of Ad26.COV2.S vaccine versus placebo. The chain recombines TRBV7-9 with TRBJ2-3, with 10 bases that match TRBD2. The sequence was collected from a person between 18 and 65 years old who received the Ad26.COV2.S COVID-19 vaccine or a placebo. Here the CDR3 DNA reads TGTGCCAGCAGCTTAGGGGTAGCGGGGGGCCGCTATCTTGCAGATACGCAGTATTTT. Its translation: CASSLGVAGGRYLADTQYF.